Listed below are T cell receptor beta chains from one sample, sequenced in a study of cytomegalovirus exposure and HLA in healthy donors. TCRdb's table, derived via immunoSEQ multiplex PCR, lists solely in-frame clones and lacks some. The profile shows 120,000 or so clones, roughly 68% of them singletons. The sequencing sample was made of PBMCs. The receptor source for this set is a woman aged 45-60 years in good health and CMV-seropositive. The CDR3 runs from the conserved cysteine through the conserved F or W. A D gene is named only where the DNA matches it firmly. Part of the rows lack a size; the others show once, few, many or a class for expanded clones.

D gene: NA
V gene: TRBV6-5
J gene: TRBJ2-5
clone size: NA
CDR3 protein: CASSYEGLGETQYF
CDR3 DNA: TGTGCCAGCAGTTATGAGGGCCTCGGAGAGACCCAGTACTTC

D gene: TRBD1
V gene: TRBV5-4
J gene: TRBJ2-3
clone size: NA
CDR3 protein: CASSEDRVADTQYF
CDR3 DNA: TGTGCCAGCAGTGAAGACAGGGTCGCAGATACGCAGTATTTT

D gene: NA
V gene: TRBV11-2
J gene: TRBJ2-5
clone size: NA
CDR3 protein: CASSRGAGGQETQYF
CDR3 DNA: TGTGCCAGCAGCCGGGGGGCCGGGGGGCAAGAGACCCAGTACTTC

D gene: TRBD1
V gene: TRBV13
J gene: TRBJ2-2
clone size: NA
CDR3 protein: CASSRDRGYTGELFF
CDR3 DNA: TGTGCCAGCAGCCGGGACAGGGGATACACCGGGGAGCTGTTTTTT

D gene: NA
V gene: TRBV7-2
J gene: TRBJ2-1
clone size: NA
CDR3 protein: CASSLSEGSYNEQFF
CDR3 DNA: TGTGCCAGCAGCCTAAGCGAAGGCTCCTACAATGAGCAGTTCTTC

D gene: TRBD2
V gene: TRBV5-1
J gene: TRBJ2-3
clone size: NA
CDR3 protein: CASSPGLAGATDTQYF
CDR3 DNA: TGCGCCAGCAGCCCAGGACTAGCGGGGGCTACAGATACGCAGTATTTT

D gene: TRBD1
V gene: TRBV7-2
J gene: TRBJ1-1
clone size: NA
CDR3 protein: CASSLRGQSHTEAFF
CDR3 DNA: TGTGCCAGCAGCTTAAGGGGGCAGAGCCACACTGAAGCTTTCTTT

D gene: TRBD1
V gene: TRBV5-8
J gene: TRBJ1-6
clone size: NA
CDR3 protein: CASSFTGQGSSPLHF
CDR3 DNA: TGTGCCAGCAGCTTTACGGGACAGGGAAGTTCACCCCTCCACTTT

D gene: NA
V gene: TRBV9
J gene: TRBJ1-6
clone size: NA
CDR3 protein: CASRKGTTAANSPLHF
CDR3 DNA: TGTGCCAGCAGGAAGGGAACGACAGCAGCTAATTCACCCCTCCACTTT

D gene: TRBD2
V gene: TRBV7-7
J gene: TRBJ2-5
clone size: NA
CDR3 protein: CASSSSGGRQTQYF
CDR3 DNA: TGTGCCAGCAGCTCCTCGGGAGGTCGGCAGACCCAGTACTTC

D gene: TRBD2
V gene: TRBV15
J gene: TRBJ2-2
clone size: NA
CDR3 protein: CATSRAGRGGLHTGELFF
CDR3 DNA: TGTGCCACCAGCAGAGCGGGGCGGGGGGGCCTACACACCGGGGAGCTGTTTTTT

D gene: TRBD1
V gene: TRBV27
J gene: TRBJ1-5
clone size: NA
CDR3 protein: CASSLLGIGTGVQPQHF
CDR3 DNA: TGTGCCAGCAGTTTACTAGGCATCGGGACAGGGGTTCAGCCCCAGCATTTT

D gene: TRBD2
V gene: TRBV7-9
J gene: TRBJ2-5
clone size: NA
CDR3 protein: CASSLGGTSGGYRETQYF
CDR3 DNA: TGTGCCAGCAGCTTAGGAGGCACTAGCGGGGGCTACAGGGAGACCCAGTACTTC

D gene: NA
V gene: TRBV11-3
J gene: TRBJ1-6
clone size: NA
CDR3 protein: CASSLSRNSPLHF
CDR3 DNA: TGTGCCAGCAGCTTAAGCCGGAATTCACCCCTCCACTTT

D gene: TRBD1
V gene: TRBV2
J gene: TRBJ1-5
clone size: NA
CDR3 protein: CASNLDRGTQPQHF
CDR3 DNA: TGTGCCAGCAATCTGGACAGGGGGACTCAGCCCCAGCATTTT

D gene: TRBD2
V gene: TRBV9
J gene: TRBJ2-3
clone size: once
CDR3 protein: CASSSGGGAGTDTQYF
CDR3 DNA: TGTGCCAGCTCCTCCGGCGGGGGGGCGGGGACAGATACGCAGTATTTT

D gene: NA
V gene: TRBV25-1
J gene: TRBJ1-1
clone size: NA
CDR3 protein: CASSEWGADTEAFF
CDR3 DNA: TGTGCCAGCAGTGAATGGGGCGCGGACACTGAAGCTTTCTTT

D gene: NA
V gene: TRBV14
J gene: TRBJ2-5
clone size: NA
CDR3 protein: CASSQGFRTGIETQYF
CDR3 DNA: TGTGCCAGCAGCCAAGGGTTCAGGACGGGGATAGAGACCCAGTACTTC

D gene: NA
V gene: TRBV5-1
J gene: TRBJ2-3
clone size: few
CDR3 protein: CASKRPSGDTQYF
CDR3 DNA: TGCGCCAGCAAGCGGCCCTCTGGAGATACGCAGTATTTT

D gene: TRBD1
V gene: TRBV5-4
J gene: TRBJ2-5
clone size: NA
CDR3 protein: CASSLGGTDQETQYF
CDR3 DNA: TGTGCCAGCAGCTTGGGTGGGACAGATCAAGAGACCCAGTACTTC

D gene: NA
V gene: TRBV28
J gene: TRBJ1-1
clone size: NA
CDR3 protein: CASGPQANTEAFF
CDR3 DNA: TGTGCCAGCGGGCCGCAGGCGAACACTGAAGCTTTCTTT

D gene: NA
V gene: TRBV7-9
J gene: TRBJ2-5
clone size: few
CDR3 protein: CASSPLLEETQYF
CDR3 DNA: TGTGCCAGCAGCCCCCTCCTAGAAGAGACCCAGTACTTC

D gene: NA
V gene: TRBV7-2
J gene: TRBJ1-5
clone size: NA
CDR3 protein: CASSSLARGNQPQHF
CDR3 DNA: TGTGCCAGCAGCTCCTTAGCCCGGGGCAATCAGCCCCAGCATTTT

D gene: NA
V gene: TRBV6-6
J gene: TRBJ1-5
clone size: NA
CDR3 protein: CATGGRNQPQHF
CDR3 DNA: TGTGCCACGGGGGGTCGTAATCAGCCCCAGCATTTT

D gene: NA
V gene: TRBV23-1
J gene: TRBJ1-5
clone size: NA
CDR3 protein: CASGGQSLRRNQPQHF
CDR3 DNA: TGCGCCAGTGGTGGGCAGTCCCTCAGGCGCAATCAGCCCCAGCATTTT

D gene: TRBD2
V gene: TRBV11-2
J gene: TRBJ2-7
clone size: many
CDR3 protein: CASSFSGGDDEQYF
CDR3 DNA: TGTGCCAGCAGCTTTAGCGGGGGTGACGACGAGCAGTACTTC

D gene: TRBD1
V gene: TRBV7-9
J gene: TRBJ2-7
clone size: NA
CDR3 protein: CASSPRTGGIPYEQYF
CDR3 DNA: TGTGCCAGCAGTCCTAGGACAGGGGGCATCCCCTACGAGCAGTACTTC

D gene: TRBD1
V gene: TRBV6-1
J gene: TRBJ1-5
clone size: NA
CDR3 protein: CASREGQGRPQHF
CDR3 DNA: TGTGCCAGCAGGGAGGGACAGGGAAGGCCCCAGCATTTT

D gene: NA
V gene: TRBV5-6
J gene: TRBJ1-6
clone size: once
CDR3 protein: CASSLGTGHFSPLHF
CDR3 DNA: TGTGCCAGCAGCTTGGGCACGGGACATTTCTCACCCCTCCACTTT

D gene: TRBD2
V gene: TRBV13
J gene: TRBJ2-5
clone size: NA
CDR3 protein: CASSLKTGGKETQYF
CDR3 DNA: TGTGCCAGCAGCTTAAAGACCGGGGGGAAAGAGACCCAGTACTTC

D gene: TRBD2
V gene: TRBV9
J gene: TRBJ2-1
clone size: NA
CDR3 protein: CASSEGFAGGLYNEQFF
CDR3 DNA: TGTGCCAGCAGCGAGGGGTTCGCGGGGGGCCTCTACAATGAGCAGTTCTTC

D gene: NA
V gene: TRBV9
J gene: TRBJ2-2
clone size: NA
CDR3 protein: CASSVEVGGRGELFF
CDR3 DNA: TGTGCCAGCAGCGTAGAAGTCGGGGGGCGGGGGGAGCTGTTTTTT

D gene: NA
V gene: TRBV9
J gene: TRBJ2-5
clone size: NA
CDR3 protein: CASSVDWQETQYF
CDR3 DNA: TGTGCCAGCAGCGTAGACTGGCAAGAGACCCAGTACTTC

D gene: TRBD1
V gene: TRBV7-2
J gene: TRBJ2-7
clone size: NA
CDR3 protein: CASSLAGTGSYYEQYF
CDR3 DNA: TGTGCCAGCAGCTTAGCAGGGACAGGGAGTTACTACGAGCAGTACTTC

D gene: NA
V gene: TRBV7-7
J gene: TRBJ2-7
clone size: NA
CDR3 protein: CASSFDIDSYEQYF
CDR3 DNA: TGTGCTAGCAGCTTCGACATCGACTCCTACGAGCAGTACTTC

D gene: NA
V gene: TRBV19
J gene: TRBJ1-2
clone size: once
CDR3 protein: CASSITSTANYGYTF
CDR3 DNA: TGTGCCAGTAGTATAACGTCGACAGCAAACTATGGCTACACCTTC

D gene: NA
V gene: TRBV5-4
J gene: TRBJ2-5
clone size: NA
CDR3 protein: CASSSDSREETQYF
CDR3 DNA: TGTGCCAGCAGCTCGGACAGCAGGGAAGAGACCCAGTACTTC

D gene: TRBD1
V gene: TRBV5-4
J gene: TRBJ2-3
clone size: NA
CDR3 protein: CASSPKRTGPSTDTQYF
CDR3 DNA: TGTGCCAGCAGCCCCAAGCGGACAGGGCCGAGCACAGATACGCAGTATTTT

D gene: NA
V gene: TRBV7-9
J gene: TRBJ1-4
clone size: NA
CDR3 protein: CASSFRTSNEKLFF
CDR3 DNA: TGTGCCAGCAGCTTCAGGACATCGAATGAAAAACTGTTTTTT

D gene: NA
V gene: TRBV6-1
J gene: TRBJ2-2
clone size: NA
CDR3 protein: CASTRQPPSGELFF
CDR3 DNA: TGTGCCAGCACGAGGCAGCCCCCATCGGGGGAGCTGTTTTTT

D gene: NA
V gene: TRBV5-1
J gene: TRBJ1-1
clone size: NA
CDR3 protein: CASSLLNTEAFF
CDR3 DNA: TGCGCCAGCAGCTTGTTAAACACTGAAGCTTTCTTT

D gene: TRBD2
V gene: TRBV13
J gene: TRBJ2-3
clone size: once
CDR3 protein: CASSRSLTYEGLAGGLSTDTQYF
CDR3 DNA: TGTGCCAGCAGCCGATCCCTAACATACGAGGGACTAGCGGGGGGGCTGAGCACAGATACGCAGTATTTT

D gene: NA
V gene: TRBV30
J gene: TRBJ2-4
clone size: NA
CDR3 protein: CACRGAANIQYF
CDR3 DNA: TGTGCCTGCCGCGGGGCTGCAAACATTCAGTACTTC

D gene: TRBD1
V gene: TRBV7-8
J gene: TRBJ2-5
clone size: NA
CDR3 protein: CASSLDRGQETQYF
CDR3 DNA: TGTGCCAGCAGCTTAGACAGGGGACAAGAGACCCAGTACTTC

D gene: NA
V gene: TRBV5-6
J gene: TRBJ1-2
clone size: NA
CDR3 protein: CASSLQGPYGYTF
CDR3 DNA: TGTGCCAGCAGCTTGCAGGGGCCCTATGGCTACACCTTC

D gene: TRBD1
V gene: TRBV27
J gene: TRBJ1-6
clone size: NA
CDR3 protein: CASLLVGTVRSPLHF
CDR3 DNA: TGTGCCAGCCTTTTGGTGGGGACAGTAAGATCACCCCTCCACTTT

D gene: NA
V gene: TRBV5-1
J gene: TRBJ1-4
clone size: once
CDR3 protein: CASSDSPTTNEKLFF
CDR3 DNA: TGCGCCAGCAGTGACTCTCCCACAACTAATGAAAAACTGTTTTTT

D gene: NA
V gene: TRBV5-6
J gene: TRBJ1-3
clone size: few
CDR3 protein: CASSLGHISGNTIYF
CDR3 DNA: TGTGCCAGCAGTTTGGGACACATCTCTGGAAACACCATATATTTT

D gene: NA
V gene: TRBV2
J gene: TRBJ1-4
clone size: NA
CDR3 protein: CASSPLTTNEKLFF
CDR3 DNA: TGTGCCAGCAGCCCGTTAACAACTAATGAAAAACTGTTTTTT

D gene: NA
V gene: TRBV30
J gene: TRBJ2-7
clone size: NA
CDR3 protein: CAWSVWGVDEQYF
CDR3 DNA: TGTGCCTGGAGTGTTTGGGGAGTGGACGAGCAGTACTTC

D gene: NA
V gene: TRBV19
J gene: TRBJ2-4
clone size: NA
CDR3 protein: CASSVDSGNIQYF
CDR3 DNA: TGTGCCAGTAGTGTGGACAGTGGGAACATTCAGTACTTC

D gene: TRBD1
V gene: TRBV5-6
J gene: TRBJ1-2
clone size: NA
CDR3 protein: CASSLSGTGDYGYTF
CDR3 DNA: TGTGCCAGCAGCTTGAGTGGGACAGGGGACTATGGCTACACCTTC

D gene: NA
V gene: TRBV10-1
J gene: TRBJ1-3
clone size: NA
CDR3 protein: CASSTSSGNTIYF
CDR3 DNA: TGCGCCAGCAGCACCAGCTCTGGAAACACCATATATTTT

D gene: NA
V gene: TRBV11-2
J gene: TRBJ2-3
clone size: NA
CDR3 protein: CASSLNFGTDTQYF
CDR3 DNA: TGTGCCAGCAGCTTAAATTTCGGCACAGATACGCAGTATTTT

D gene: NA
V gene: TRBV9
J gene: TRBJ2-7
clone size: NA
CDR3 protein: CASSVAAETGYEQYF
CDR3 DNA: TGTGCCAGCAGCGTAGCGGCCGAAACAGGCTACGAGCAGTACTTC

D gene: TRBD2
V gene: TRBV5-1
J gene: TRBJ2-3
clone size: NA
CDR3 protein: CASRSGTSVVTDTQYF
CDR3 DNA: TGCGCCAGTCGCAGCGGGACTAGCGTAGTAACAGATACGCAGTATTTT

D gene: NA
V gene: TRBV5-6
J gene: TRBJ1-4
clone size: NA
CDR3 protein: CASSLGTDSHEKLFF
CDR3 DNA: TGTGCCAGCAGCTTGGGGACAGACTCTCACGAAAAACTGTTTTTT

D gene: NA
V gene: TRBV5-8
J gene: TRBJ1-6
clone size: NA
CDR3 protein: CASSLVRGSPLHF
CDR3 DNA: TGTGCCAGCAGCTTGGTCCGGGGTTCACCCCTCCACTTT